This record covers a single TCR beta chain. The sample belongs to a study of blood T cells in healthy people across ages. A second PCR, run for roughly 7 to 11 cycles, used a sample-barcoded 5' primer plus a J-beta primer mix. TCRdb recomputed calls from the 5' RACE reads with MiXCR, one row per CDR3 protein. Seen here are around 1.1 million distinct CDR3 sequences, more than 30% observed once, and the top ten hold less than 15%. V was pared by 5 bases and J by 3 bases, with 8 bases of the junction left unmatched. This CDR3 spans 15 amino acids. Germline loops: CDR1 MNHEY, CDR2 SVGEGT. This TCR was recovered from a man aged 18-30 years in good health. The chain joins TRBV6-2 or TRBV6-3 to TRBJ1-2; 8 nucleotides line up with TRBD1. The sequencing input was blood. CDR3 sequence (DNA): TGTGCCAGCAGTGAGGGACAGGACCAATACTATGGCTACACCTTC. Its protein product is CASSEGQDQYYGYTF.